This entry features one T cell receptor beta chain sequence. As yet, its antigen is unknown. The data were produced by immunoSEQ multiplex PCR, yet TCRdb's version contains in-frame clones alone and is incomplete. The sample gives about 89,000 clones, more than 70% of which show up once; about 0.31% is in the top ten. This record comes from a study of OX40 agonist ivuxolimab in advanced cancers. In the study overall: Two patients with cutaneous melanoma and one with hepatocellular carcinoma, three in total, showed partial responses.

Points from the study as a whole: The specificity for antigen of the expanded peripheral T cells was not determined.

The CDR3 loop spans 15 amino acids. Germline V gene sequence: CDR1 MNHNY, CDR2 SVGAGI (reference sequence). This TCR was sampled from an adult with an advanced solid tumor such as melanoma, head and neck, liver or kidney cancer. The sample was CD4+ or CD8+ T cells sorted from blood, taken in a trial of the OX40 agonist ivuxolimab. The chain carries TRBV6-6 and TRBJ2-5; TRBD2 matches 10 bases. Matching the DNA end better, TRBJ2-7 makes the J call doubtful. CDR3 in DNA: TGTGCCAGCAGTTATAAACAGCGGGGGGGCTACGAGCAGTACTTC. Translating it yields CASSYKQRGGYEQYF.